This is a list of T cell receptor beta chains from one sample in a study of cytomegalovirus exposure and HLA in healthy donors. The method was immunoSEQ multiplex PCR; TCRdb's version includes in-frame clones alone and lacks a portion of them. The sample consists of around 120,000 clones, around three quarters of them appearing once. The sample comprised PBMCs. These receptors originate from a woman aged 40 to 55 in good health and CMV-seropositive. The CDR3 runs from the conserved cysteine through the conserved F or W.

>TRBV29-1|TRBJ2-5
CSVGAETQYF
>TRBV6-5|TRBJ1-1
CASSPDRGGDTEAFF
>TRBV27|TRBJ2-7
CASSPRGNSYEQYF
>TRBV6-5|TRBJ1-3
CASSISSGNTIYF
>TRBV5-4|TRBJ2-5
CASSFTHQETQYF
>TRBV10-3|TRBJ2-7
CAISEQGGYEQYF
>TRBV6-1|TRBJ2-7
CASSVLTSRNYEQYF
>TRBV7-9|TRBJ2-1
CASSLLDRSYNEQFF
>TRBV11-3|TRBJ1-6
CASSSDSDSPLHF
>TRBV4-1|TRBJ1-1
CASTSRQGTPEAFF
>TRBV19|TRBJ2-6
CATGPGANVLTF
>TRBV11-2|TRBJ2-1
CASSLVAHYNEQFF
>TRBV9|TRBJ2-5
CASSVAWEGETQYF
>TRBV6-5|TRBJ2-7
CASSYAASGLSWEQYF
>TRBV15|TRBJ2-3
CATSRVAADTQYF
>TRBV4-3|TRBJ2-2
CASRRQAGSPGELFF
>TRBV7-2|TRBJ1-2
CASSFRGQGTSSYTF
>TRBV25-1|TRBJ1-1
CASRGQGLSNTEAFF
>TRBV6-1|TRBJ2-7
CASSVARGGDPYEQYF
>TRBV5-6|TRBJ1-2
CASSGGSSKGYGYTF
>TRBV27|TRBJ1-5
CASSKQGWNQPQHF
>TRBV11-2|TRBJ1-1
CASSLGMGGAFF
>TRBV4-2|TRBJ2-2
CASSQDMGGGPNTGELFF
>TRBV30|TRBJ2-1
CAWRVAQGRSSYNEQFF
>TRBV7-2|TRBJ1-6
CASSPRSDSRPPLHF
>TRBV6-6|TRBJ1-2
CASSPTGDDGYTF
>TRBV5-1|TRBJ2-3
CASSFGSGRIHTQYF
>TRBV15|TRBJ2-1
CATSRDQGIQFF
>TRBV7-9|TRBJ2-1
CASSSWTGYNEQFF
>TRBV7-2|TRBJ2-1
CASSLDRPNEQFF
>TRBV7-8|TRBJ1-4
CASSPRQATNEKLFF
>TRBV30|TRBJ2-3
CAWDRGLSTDTQYF
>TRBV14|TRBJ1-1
CASSPIYRAAGAFF
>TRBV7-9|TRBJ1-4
CASSFGQLVNEKLFF
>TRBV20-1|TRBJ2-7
CSIGRAYEQYF
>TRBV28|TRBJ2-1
CASSLSDRAHNEQFF
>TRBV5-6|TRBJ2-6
CASSPGAGANVLTF
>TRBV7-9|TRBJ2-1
CASSLGTASGGNNEQFF
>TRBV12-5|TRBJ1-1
CASAPRGGVAEAFF
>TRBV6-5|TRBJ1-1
CASGQGKDTEAFF
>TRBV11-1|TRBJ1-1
CASRQRQAEGAFF
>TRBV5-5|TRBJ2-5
CASSWGLAGTETQYF
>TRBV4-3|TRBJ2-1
CASSQDIGGIGEQFF
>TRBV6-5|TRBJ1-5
CASSPRTGGSRPQHF